This TCR beta chain derives from a study of cytomegalovirus exposure and HLA in healthy donors (TCRdb year 2017). In the study overall: In an earlier analysis of approximately 640 of the donors, approximately 260 Gb of sequence data and some 100 million unique TCR beta sequences from roughly 190 million T cells were reported. About 280 gigabases of sequencing data and around 88 million unique TCR sequences made up an early release that covered under 750 HLA-typed donors. Of the 300 to 400 genotyped donors, approximately 83% fell in the genetic ancestry cluster associated with self-reported Caucasian donors. The study aimed to test whether cataloging public T cell receptors could reveal signatures of past pathogen exposure. Using immunosequencing, the study profiled T cell repertoires from around 670 subjects and related those repertoires to cytomegalovirus serostatus. Besides the first cohort of approximately 670 subjects, a separate validation cohort made up of 90 to 150 different subjects was used. To predict cytomegalovirus infection status, the study brought together high-throughput TCR immunosequencing, statistical association of individual TCRs with disease status, and machine learning. A later analysis re-analyzed previously published TCR beta repertoires from approximately 700 donors and added high-resolution HLA genotyping to study TCR occurrence patterns. Rather than using new phenotypic data, the later analysis identified candidate immune exposures from TCR beta sequences and from how often those sequences occurred across donors. In an earlier analysis of a few hundred of the donors, high-throughput TCR beta sequencing was used to judge whether each TCR beta V gene segment behaved as functional or pseudogenic. Donor age, sex, ethnicity and CMV serostatus were compiled together with the repertoire data. A later genetic analysis took genome-wide SNP genotypes for about three fifths of the roughly 670 donors and used that subset as a discovery cohort. All discovery cohort repertoires had been generated on a single sequencing platform. HLA typing covered class I and class II loci at four-digit resolution. The number of donors typed differed by locus, with roughly 620-630 for A, B, C, DRB1 and DQB1, 522 for DQA1, some 570 for DPA1, and some 470 for DPB1. Roughly five DR-DQ haplotypes were handled as single units for association and clustering, since linkage in the cohort was strong. Among a few hundred genotyped donors of the cohort, an average of around 240,000 unique TCR beta nucleotide sequences were sequenced per donor, roughly a sixth of them non-productive. General conclusions and limits of the study: A later analysis associated 15,000 or so TCR beta sequences with specific HLA alleles at a false discovery rate of 0.05. According to a later analysis, TCR association rates differed among HLA loci, with DRB1 alleles showing the most associated TCRs and HLA-C alleles showing the fewest. In a later analysis, several top co-occurrence clusters were reported to appear linked to parvovirus B19, influenza, CMV and Epstein-Barr virus. A cluster of highly shared sequence variants was judged likely to be a technical artifact of the sequencing pipeline. Linkage disequilibrium might explain the correlated functional status among segregating V segments, but an unknown experimental factor could not be excluded. In a later analysis, most CMV-associated TCR beta chains were found to appear HLA-restricted, with HLA associations seemingly driven largely by CMV exposure. A further reported finding was that TCR beta sequences accurately predicted the HLA-A and HLA-B alleles for most subjects in the first cohort. Most TCR sequences were seen in very few donors, while some public TCRs were found in many individuals. For the cohort, immune exposure information was limited to CMV serostatus. Because counts were too low, some 16 rarely observed V segments, including chromosome 9 orphons, were excluded from the earlier analysis of some 540 of the donors. Roughly uniform sequencing depth across donors was assumed in presence/absence analyses, although this assumption may not hold. The study gave a list of 150 to 200 TCR beta chains associated with cytomegalovirus. Strong co-occurrence of HLA alleles, especially DR and DQ, made assigning TCR associations to individual alleles difficult. V-gene and J-gene trimming of TCR beta chains was associated with a missense DCLRE1C variant in a later genetic analysis, and the association was replicated in an independent cohort. In an earlier analysis of about 550 of the donors, most TCR beta V segments were observed in productive rearrangements about 87% or about 30% of the time, broadly matching IMGT annotations. A later genetic analysis reported fewer N-insertions in productive TCRs among donors in an Asian-associated ancestry cluster than the roughly 720-donor mean. It was suggested by the authors that the approach could potentially be generalized to other disease states and immunological phenotypes. HLA typing was unavailable for some donors at each locus, so association tests used only the typed subset. This cohort had only TCR beta chains sequenced, and the lack of alpha or paired-chain data limited which features could be detected. The classifier was reported to diagnose cytomegalovirus status with high specificity and sensitivity in both the original cohort and the validation cohort. A later analysis found that HLA-associated TCR beta chains were more clonally expanded and had lower generation probabilities than equally common non-associated chains. The 87-base-pair reads could not distinguish some IMGT-functional V segments, including TRBV6-2 and TRBV6-3, so those segments were excluded. In vitro tests confirmed that three of the cytomegalovirus-associated TCR beta chains recognize cytomegalovirus antigens.

This clone was counted between two and nine times. Its antigen remains undetermined. Per-nucleotide qualities are absent, and no much larger clonotype sits a single base away. CDR1 and CDR2 were assigned from the germline V gene (reference sequence) as LNHDA and SQIVND. The CDR3 has 18 amino acids, counting the end cysteine and phenylalanine. Only the CDR3 portion is preserved as DNA: 54 bases, with reading frame beginning at the first base. V and J lose 3 bases and 1 base, and a span of 16 bases separates them. In total, approximately 700 healthy bone marrow donors made up the cohort. All cohort members were sampled while nominally healthy, although unrecorded immune exposures were likely present. The donor was CMV seronegative and belonged to the group of under 400 seronegative cohort members. A peripheral blood sample was collected from each donor, and TCR beta sequencing was performed on peripheral blood mononuclear cells. The Qiagen DNeasy Blood Extraction Kit was used to extract genomic DNA from the blood cell samples.

Library creation used the immunoSEQ multiplex PCR assay. For the multiplex PCR, a mixture combining 60 forward primers for TCR Vbeta segments and 13 reverse primers for TCR Jbeta segments was used. The CDR3 region of rearranged TCR beta genes was amplified from genomic DNA with a multiplex PCR assay. On the Illumina HiSeq System, the amplified TCR beta libraries were sequenced as 87-base-pair reads. As for the authors' bioinformatics: In a later analysis, roughly 80 million unique TCR beta chains were counted across the 650 to 750 repertoires, and approximately 11 million of these chains were shared by at least two donors. Raw reads were error-corrected and collapsed into unique sequences with a nearest-neighbor algorithm that merged closely related sequences to remove PCR and sequencing errors. CDR3 sequences were aligned to IMGT reference sequences to assign V, D and J gene segments. For a sequence to be retained, a match of at least six nucleotides was required to both a V gene segment and a J gene segment. A rearrangement was called productive if the CDR3 had no stop codons and remained in frame with V and J, and every other rearrangement was called non-productive. CDR3 was defined by IMGT convention, running from the second conserved V-encoded cysteine to the conserved J-encoded phenylalanine. The earlier analysis of 500 to 650 of the donors excluded any sequence lacking an unambiguous match to a single V gene segment. An earlier analysis of approximately 590 of the donors classified V segments as functional when productive rearrangements were above 56.7% and as segregating when the standard deviation between donors was above 5%. A statistical classification framework was built for diagnosing cytomegalovirus status from the catalog of TCR beta chain sequences. A later analysis assigned V and J genes by comparing TCR nucleotide sequences with IMGT/GENE-DB human TR gene sequences. A later analysis assigned CDR3 sequences and most-parsimonious VDJ recombination scenarios with the TCRdist pipeline. A later analysis defined each TCR beta chain by its CDR3 amino acid sequence plus V-gene family, and excluded reads lacking a unique V-gene family. To address suspected cross-contamination and a sequencing artifact, a later analysis removed approximately 590 highly shared, low-generation-probability nucleotide sequences. For each public chain, a later analysis derived a clonal expansion index from normalized ranks of inferred template counts within each repertoire. Generation probabilities in a later analysis came from a VDJ recombination model fitted to out-of-frame rearrangements, and those results were checked against IGoR. Hypergeometric tests were used in a later analysis to score TCR-TCR, TCR-HLA and TCR-CMV co-occurrence, with a repertoire-size bias correction applied to the TCR pairs. False discovery rates were estimated in a later analysis by permuting HLA or CMV assignments 20 times. A later analysis grouped co-occurring TCRs with DBSCAN, adding TCRdist sequence similarity when clustering within HLA-allele-positive subsets. Co-occurrence clustering excluded repertoires with fewer than 30,000 or more than 120,000 public chains, plus five with anomalous nucleotide sharing. TCRdb mirrors the immuneACCESS table, restricted to in-frame sequences. Some clones are absent from its copies; in checked studies, under half trace to an unresolved V gene, and the reason for the others is unknown. That table furnishes V, J and clone size, whereas the DNA furnished D and trimming. The sample table contains about 140,000 clones; only one count was recorded for around 80% of them. The ten largest clones add up to more than 2.5% of the sample.

The chain links TRBV19 with TRBJ2-6; a tentative D match to TRBD2 spans 6 bases. The source of this sequence is a man aged 35-49 years in good health and CMV-seronegative. Input material: PBMCs. Here is the DNA: TGTGCCAGTAGTATTTGGAGGGGCGCGGGGTCTGGGGCCAACGTCCTGACTTTC. This yields the protein CASSIWRGAGSGANVLTF.